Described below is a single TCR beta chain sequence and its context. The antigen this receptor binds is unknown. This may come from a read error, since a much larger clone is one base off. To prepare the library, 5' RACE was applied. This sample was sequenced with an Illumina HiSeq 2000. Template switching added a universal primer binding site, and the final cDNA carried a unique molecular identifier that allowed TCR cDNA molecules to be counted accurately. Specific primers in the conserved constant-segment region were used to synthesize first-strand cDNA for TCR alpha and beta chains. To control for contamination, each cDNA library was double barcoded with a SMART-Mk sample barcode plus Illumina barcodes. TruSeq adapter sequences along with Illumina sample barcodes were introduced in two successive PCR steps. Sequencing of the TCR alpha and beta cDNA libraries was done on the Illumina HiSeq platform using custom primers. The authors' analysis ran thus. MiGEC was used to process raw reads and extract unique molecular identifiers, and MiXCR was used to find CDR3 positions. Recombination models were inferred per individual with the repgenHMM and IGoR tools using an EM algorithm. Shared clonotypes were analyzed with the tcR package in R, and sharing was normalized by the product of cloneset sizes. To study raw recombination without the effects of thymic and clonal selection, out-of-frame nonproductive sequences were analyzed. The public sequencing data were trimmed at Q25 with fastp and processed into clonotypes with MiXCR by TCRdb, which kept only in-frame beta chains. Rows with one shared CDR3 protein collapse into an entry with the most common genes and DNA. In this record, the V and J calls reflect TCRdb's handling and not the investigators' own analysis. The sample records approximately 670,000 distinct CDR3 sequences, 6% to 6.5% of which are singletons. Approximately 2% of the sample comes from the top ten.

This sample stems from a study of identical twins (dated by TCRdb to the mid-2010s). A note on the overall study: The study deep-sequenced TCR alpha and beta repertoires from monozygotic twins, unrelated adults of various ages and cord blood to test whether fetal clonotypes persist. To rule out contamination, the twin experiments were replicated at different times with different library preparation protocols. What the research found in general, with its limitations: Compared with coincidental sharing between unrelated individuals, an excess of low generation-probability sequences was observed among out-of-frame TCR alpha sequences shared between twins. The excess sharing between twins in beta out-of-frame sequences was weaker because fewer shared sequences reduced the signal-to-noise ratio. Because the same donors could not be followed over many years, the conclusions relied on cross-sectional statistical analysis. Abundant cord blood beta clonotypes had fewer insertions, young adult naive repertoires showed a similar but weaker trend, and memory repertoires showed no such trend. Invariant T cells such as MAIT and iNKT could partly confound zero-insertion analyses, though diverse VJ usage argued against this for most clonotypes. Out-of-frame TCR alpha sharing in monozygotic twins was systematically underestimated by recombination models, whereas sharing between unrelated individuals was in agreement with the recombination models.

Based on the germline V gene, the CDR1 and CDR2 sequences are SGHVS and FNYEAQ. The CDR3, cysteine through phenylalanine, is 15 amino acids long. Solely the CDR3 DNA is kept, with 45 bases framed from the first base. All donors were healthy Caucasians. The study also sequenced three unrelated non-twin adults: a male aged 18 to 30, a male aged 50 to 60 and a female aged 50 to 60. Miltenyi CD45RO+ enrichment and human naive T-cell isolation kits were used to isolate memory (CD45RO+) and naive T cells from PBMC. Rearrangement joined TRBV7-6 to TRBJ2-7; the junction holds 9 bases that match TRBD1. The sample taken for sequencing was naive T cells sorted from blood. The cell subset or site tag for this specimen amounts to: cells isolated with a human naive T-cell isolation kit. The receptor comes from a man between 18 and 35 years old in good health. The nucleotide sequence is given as TGTGCCAGCAGCAACCGACAGGGGGTTACCTACGAGCAGTGCTTC. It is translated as CASSNRQGVTYEQCF.